Listed here is a single T cell receptor beta chain. What it binds is not known. Repertoires were generated with immunoSEQ multiplex PCR, while TCRdb's copy carries only in-frame clones and drops some. The repertoire holds under 90,000 clones, with approximately 89% as singletons. Germline CDR1 and CDR2: MNHNS and SASEGT. The CDR3 has 12 amino acids. V was shortened by 1 base and J by 7 bases, with 8 bases between the two germline ends. The source of the sample is a study of OX40 agonist ivuxolimab in advanced cancers. Looking at the study overall: Patients in dose escalation had liver, melanoma, kidney or head and neck cancers. From about 23 to 85 years was the age range, with a mean of around 56 years, and roughly 83% were male.

Broader study findings: Among expanded peripheral T cells, antigen specificity went undetermined.

This TCR was sampled from an adult with an advanced solid tumor such as melanoma, head and neck, liver or kidney cancer. This specimen consisted of CD4+ or CD8+ T cells sorted from blood, obtained in a trial of the OX40 agonist ivuxolimab. The chain joins TRBV6-1 to TRBJ2-7; the D is unclear. CDR3 region: CASSEVAWEQYF. The CDR3, as DNA: TGTGCCAGCAGTGAAGTTGCGTGGGAGCAGTACTTC.